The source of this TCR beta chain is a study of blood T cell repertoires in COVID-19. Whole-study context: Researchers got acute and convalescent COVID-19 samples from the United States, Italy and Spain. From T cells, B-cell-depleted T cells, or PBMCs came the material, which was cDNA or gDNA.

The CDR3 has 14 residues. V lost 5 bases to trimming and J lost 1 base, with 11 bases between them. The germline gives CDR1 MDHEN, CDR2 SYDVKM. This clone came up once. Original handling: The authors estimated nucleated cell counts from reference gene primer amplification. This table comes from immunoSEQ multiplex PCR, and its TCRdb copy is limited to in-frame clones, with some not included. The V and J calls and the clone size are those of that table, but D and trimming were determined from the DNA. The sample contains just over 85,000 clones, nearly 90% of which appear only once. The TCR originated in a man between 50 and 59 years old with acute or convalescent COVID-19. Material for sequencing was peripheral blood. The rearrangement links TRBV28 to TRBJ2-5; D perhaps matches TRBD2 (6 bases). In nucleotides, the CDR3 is TGTGCCAGCAGTCTCCGGGACTCCCAAGAGACCCAGTACTTC. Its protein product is CASSLRDSQETQYF. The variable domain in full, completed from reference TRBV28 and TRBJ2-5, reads DVKVTQSSRYLVKRTGEKVFLECVQDMDHENMFWYRQDPGLGLRLIYFSYDVKMKEKGDIPEGYSVSREKKERFSLILESASTNQTSMYLCASSLRDSQETQYFGPGTRLLVL.